This TCR beta chain came from a study of T cell responses to AZD1222 COVID-19 vaccine. Study-wide results and caveats: Among those given AZD1222, only five or six were seropositive at baseline. Unmutated variant regions are reportedly targeted by nearly half of spike-specific TCRs. When two AZD1222 doses had been given, Spike-specific TCR breadth and depth rose. Dominant at 160-218 and 743-854, vaccine-associated CD4 TCRs also spanned spike.

TCRdb keeps only in-frame clones here, not all; method: immunoSEQ multiplex PCR. The data contain 70,000 to 80,000 clones, 86% of them singletons. As regards this clone: The antigen is not known.

The sample consisted of peripheral blood, taken on day 0 of AZD1222 vaccination. The clonotype was recovered from an adult in good health.

The CDR3 coding sequence is TGTGCCAGCAGCCACCCCGGGACGGTAGACGAGCAGTACTTC. Its protein is CASSHPGTVDEQYF. V gene TRBV5-5 combines with J gene TRBJ2-7; D assignment may be TRBD1 or TRBD2 (5 bases each). Per the germline V gene, CDR1 is SGHKS and CDR2 is YYEKEE (reference sequence). V gave up 4 bases and J gave up 5 bases, with 16 bases separating them. The CDR3 has 14 amino acids.